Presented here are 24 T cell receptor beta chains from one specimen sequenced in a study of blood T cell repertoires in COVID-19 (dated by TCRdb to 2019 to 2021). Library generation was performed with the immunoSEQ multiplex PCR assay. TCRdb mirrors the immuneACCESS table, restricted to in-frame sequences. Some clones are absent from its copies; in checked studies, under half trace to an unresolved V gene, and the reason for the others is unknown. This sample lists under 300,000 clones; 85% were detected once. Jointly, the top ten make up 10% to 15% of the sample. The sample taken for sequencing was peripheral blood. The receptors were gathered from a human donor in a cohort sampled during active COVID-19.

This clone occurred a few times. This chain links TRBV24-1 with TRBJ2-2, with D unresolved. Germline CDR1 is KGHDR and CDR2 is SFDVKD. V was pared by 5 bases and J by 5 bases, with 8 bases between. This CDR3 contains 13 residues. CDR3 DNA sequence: TGTGCCACCAGTGGAGTTGTTACCGGGGAGCTGTTTTTT. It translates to CATSGVVTGELFF.

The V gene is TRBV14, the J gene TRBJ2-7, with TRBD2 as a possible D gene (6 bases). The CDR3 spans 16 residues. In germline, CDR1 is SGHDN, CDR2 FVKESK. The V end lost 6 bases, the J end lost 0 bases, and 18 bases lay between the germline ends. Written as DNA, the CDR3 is TGTGCCAGCAGTCCGGAGGGGCCTCTCCCCTCCTACGAGCAGTACTTC. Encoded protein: CASSPEGPLPSYEQYF.

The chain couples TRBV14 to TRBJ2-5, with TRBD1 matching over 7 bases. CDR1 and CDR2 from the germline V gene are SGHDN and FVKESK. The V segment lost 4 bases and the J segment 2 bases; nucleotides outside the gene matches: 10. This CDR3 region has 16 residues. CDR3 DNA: TGTGCCAGCAGCCGAGTGGCCGGGACAGCACAAGAGACCCAGTACTTC. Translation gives CASSRVAGTAQETQYF.

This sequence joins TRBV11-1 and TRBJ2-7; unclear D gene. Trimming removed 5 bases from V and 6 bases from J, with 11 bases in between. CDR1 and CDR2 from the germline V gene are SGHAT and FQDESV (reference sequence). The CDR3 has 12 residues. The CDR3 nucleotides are TGTGCCAGCAGCCCGGCGAGGCGCGAGCAGTACTTC. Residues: CASSPARREQYF.

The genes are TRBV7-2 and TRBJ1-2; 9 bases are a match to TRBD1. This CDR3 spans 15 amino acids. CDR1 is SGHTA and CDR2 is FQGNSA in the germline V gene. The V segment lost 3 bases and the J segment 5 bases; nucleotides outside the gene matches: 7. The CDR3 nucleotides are TGTGCCAGCAGCTTCGACAGGGGGGAACCTTATGGCTACACCTTC. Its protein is CASSFDRGEPYGYTF.

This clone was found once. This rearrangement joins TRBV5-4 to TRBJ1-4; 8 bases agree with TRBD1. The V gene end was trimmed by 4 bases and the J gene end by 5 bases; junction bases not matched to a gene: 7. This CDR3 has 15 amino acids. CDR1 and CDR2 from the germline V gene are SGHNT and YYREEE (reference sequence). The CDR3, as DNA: TGTGCCAGCAGCCCTAGGACAGGGTCGAATGAAAAACTGTTTTTT. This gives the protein CASSPRTGSNEKLFF.

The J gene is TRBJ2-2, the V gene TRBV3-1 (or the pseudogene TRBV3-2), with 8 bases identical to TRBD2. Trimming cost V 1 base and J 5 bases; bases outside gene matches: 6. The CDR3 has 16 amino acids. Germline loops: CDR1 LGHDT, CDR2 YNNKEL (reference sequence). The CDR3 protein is CASSQALSGRTGELFF. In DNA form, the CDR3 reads TGTGCCAGCAGCCAAGCCTTGAGCGGGAGAACCGGGGAGCTGTTTTTT.

The CDR3 loop reads CASSLGAYTEAFF. DNA of the CDR3: TGTGCCAGCAGTTTAGGAGCATACACTGAAGCTTTCTTT. V is TRBV12-3 or TRBV12-4 and J is TRBJ1-1; the D is unclear. V lost 1 base and J 3 bases, leaving 6 bases between the germline ends. There are 13 residues in the CDR3.

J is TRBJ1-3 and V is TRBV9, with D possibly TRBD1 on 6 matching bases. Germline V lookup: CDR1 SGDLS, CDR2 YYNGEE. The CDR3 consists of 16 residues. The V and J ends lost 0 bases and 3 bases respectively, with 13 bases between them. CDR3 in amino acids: CASSVGGGAYGNTIYF. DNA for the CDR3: TGTGCCAGCAGCGTAGGAGGGGGGGCGTATGGAAACACCATATATTTT.

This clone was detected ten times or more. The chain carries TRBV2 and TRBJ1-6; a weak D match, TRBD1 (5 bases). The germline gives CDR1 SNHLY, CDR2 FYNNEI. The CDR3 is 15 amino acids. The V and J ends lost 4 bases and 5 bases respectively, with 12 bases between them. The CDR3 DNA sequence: TGTGCCAGCAGTGTAGGACACCTAAATAATTCACCCCTCCACTTT. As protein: CASSVGHLNNSPLHF.

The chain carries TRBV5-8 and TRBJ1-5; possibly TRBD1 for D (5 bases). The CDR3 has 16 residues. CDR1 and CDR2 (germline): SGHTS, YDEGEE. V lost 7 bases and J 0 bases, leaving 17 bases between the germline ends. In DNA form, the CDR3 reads TGTGCCAGCGGGGAGGGACTAGCACTTAGCAATCAGCCCCAGCATTTT. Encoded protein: CASGEGLALSNQPQHF.

The CDR3 loop is CASSPGVAGGYNEQFF. DNA for the CDR3: TGTGCCAGCAGCCCGGGGGTAGCGGGGGGATACAATGAGCAGTTCTTC. The chain joins TRBV7-8 to TRBJ2-1, with TRBD2 matching 10 bases. This CDR3 is 16 amino acids long. J gave up 4 bases and V 5 bases, and 8 bases lay outside the gene matches. Germline V lookup: CDR1 SGHVS, CDR2 FQNEAQ. The variable domain in full, with the rest retrieved from reference TRBV7-8 and TRBJ2-1, is GAGVSQSPRYKVAKRGQDVALRCDPISGHVSLFWYQQALGQGPEFLTYFQNEAQLDKSGLPSDRFFAERPEGSVSTLKIQRTQQEDSAVYLCASSPGVAGGYNEQFFGPGTRLTVL.

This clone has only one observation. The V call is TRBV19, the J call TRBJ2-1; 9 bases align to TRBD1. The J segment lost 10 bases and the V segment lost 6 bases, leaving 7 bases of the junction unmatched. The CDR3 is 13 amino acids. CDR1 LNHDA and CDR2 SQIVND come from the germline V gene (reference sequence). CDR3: CASSIQGAGEQFF. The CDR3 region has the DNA TGTGCCAGTAGCATACAGGGGGCCGGAGAGCAGTTCTTC.

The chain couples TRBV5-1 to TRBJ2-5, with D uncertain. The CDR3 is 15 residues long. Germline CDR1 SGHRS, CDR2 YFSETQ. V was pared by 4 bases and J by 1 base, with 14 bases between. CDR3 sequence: CASSEKSFPQETQYF. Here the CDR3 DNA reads TGCGCCAGCAGCGAAAAAAGCTTCCCCCAAGAGACCCAGTACTTC.

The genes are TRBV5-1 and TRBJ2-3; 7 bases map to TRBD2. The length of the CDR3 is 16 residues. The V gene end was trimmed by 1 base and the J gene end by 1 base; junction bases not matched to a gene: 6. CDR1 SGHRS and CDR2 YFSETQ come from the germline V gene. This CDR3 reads CASSLTREAGTDTQYF. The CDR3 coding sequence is TGCGCCAGCAGCTTGACTCGGGAGGCTGGCACAGATACGCAGTATTTT.

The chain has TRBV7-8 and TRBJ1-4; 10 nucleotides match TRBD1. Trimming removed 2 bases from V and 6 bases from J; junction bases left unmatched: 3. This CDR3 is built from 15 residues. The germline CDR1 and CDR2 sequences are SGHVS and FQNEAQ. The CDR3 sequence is CASSLLGTGDEKLFF. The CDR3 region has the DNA TGTGCCAGCAGCTTACTCGGGACAGGGGATGAAAAACTGTTTTTT.

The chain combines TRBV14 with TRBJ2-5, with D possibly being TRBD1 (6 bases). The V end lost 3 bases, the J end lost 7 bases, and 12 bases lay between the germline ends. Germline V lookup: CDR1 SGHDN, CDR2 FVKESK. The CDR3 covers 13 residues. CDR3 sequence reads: CASSQQGYGTQYF. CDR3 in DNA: TGTGCCAGCAGCCAGCAGGGGTATGGGACCCAGTACTTC.

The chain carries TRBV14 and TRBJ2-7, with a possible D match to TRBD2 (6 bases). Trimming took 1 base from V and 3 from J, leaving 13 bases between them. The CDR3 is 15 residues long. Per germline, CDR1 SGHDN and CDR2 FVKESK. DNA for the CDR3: TGTGCCAGCAGCCAAGGGCCAGCGGGTGTCTACGAGCAGTACTTC. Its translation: CASSQGPAGVYEQYF.

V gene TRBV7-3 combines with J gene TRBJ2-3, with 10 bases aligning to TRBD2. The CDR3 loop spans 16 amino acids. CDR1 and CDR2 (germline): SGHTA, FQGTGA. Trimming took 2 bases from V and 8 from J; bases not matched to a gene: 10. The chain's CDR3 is CASSLGSSGSGSTQYF. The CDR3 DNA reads TGTGCCAGCAGCTTAGGTTCTAGCGGGAGTGGGAGTACGCAGTATTTT.

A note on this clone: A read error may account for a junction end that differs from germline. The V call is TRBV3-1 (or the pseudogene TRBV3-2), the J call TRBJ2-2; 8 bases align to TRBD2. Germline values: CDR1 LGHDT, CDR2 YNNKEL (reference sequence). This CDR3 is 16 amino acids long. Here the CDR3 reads CASSQGLAGNTGELFF. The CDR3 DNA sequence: TGTGCCAGCAGTCAAGGGCTAGCGGGGAACACCGGGGAGCTGTTTTTT.

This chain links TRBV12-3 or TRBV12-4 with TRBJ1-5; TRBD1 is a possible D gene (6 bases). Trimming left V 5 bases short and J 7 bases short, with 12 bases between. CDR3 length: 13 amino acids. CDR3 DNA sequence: TGTGCCAGCAGTCCTGGGACAACCCAGCCCCAGCATTTT. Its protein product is CASSPGTTQPQHF.

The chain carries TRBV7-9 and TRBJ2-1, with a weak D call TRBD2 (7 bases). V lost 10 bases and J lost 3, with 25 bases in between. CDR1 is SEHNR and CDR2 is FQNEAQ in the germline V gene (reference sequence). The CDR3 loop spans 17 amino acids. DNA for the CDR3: TGTGCCACCAAGGGGGGGAAAGCAAGCGGGAACTACAATGAGCAGTTCTTC. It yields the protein CATKGGKASGNYNEQFF.

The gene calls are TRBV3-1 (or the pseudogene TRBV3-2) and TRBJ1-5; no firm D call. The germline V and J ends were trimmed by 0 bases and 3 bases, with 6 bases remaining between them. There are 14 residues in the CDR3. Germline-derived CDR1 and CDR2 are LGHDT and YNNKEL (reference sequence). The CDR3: CASSQEQLNQPQHF. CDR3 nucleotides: TGTGCCAGCAGCCAAGAACAGCTCAATCAGCCCCAGCATTTT.

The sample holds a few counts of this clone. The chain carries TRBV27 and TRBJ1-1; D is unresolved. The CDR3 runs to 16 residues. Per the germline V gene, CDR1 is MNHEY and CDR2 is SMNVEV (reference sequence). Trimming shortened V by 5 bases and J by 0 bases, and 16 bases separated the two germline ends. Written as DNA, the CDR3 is TGTGCCAGCAGTCCCCTCTCGGTATCCATGAACACTGAAGCTTTCTTT. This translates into CASSPLSVSMNTEAFF.